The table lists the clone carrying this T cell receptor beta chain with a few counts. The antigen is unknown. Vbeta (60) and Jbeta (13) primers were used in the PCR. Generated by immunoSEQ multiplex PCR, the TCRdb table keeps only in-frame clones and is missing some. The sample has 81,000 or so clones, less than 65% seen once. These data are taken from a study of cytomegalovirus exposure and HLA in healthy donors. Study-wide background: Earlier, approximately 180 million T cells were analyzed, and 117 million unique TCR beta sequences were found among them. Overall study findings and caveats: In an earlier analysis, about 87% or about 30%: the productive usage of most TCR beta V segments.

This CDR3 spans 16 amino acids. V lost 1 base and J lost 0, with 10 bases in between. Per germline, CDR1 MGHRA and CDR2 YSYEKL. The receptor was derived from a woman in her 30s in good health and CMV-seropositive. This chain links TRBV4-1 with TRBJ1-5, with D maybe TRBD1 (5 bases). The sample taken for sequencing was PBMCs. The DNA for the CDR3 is TGCGCCAGCAGCCAAGGAAGGGGCTATAGCAATCAGCCCCAGCATTTT. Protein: CASSQGRGYSNQPQHF.